These 25 T cell receptor beta chains came from one sample sequenced in a study of shared clonotypes between healthy human individuals (TCRdb year 2020). The library was prepared using the immunoSEQ multiplex PCR assay. TCRdb re-hosts the immuneACCESS table, in-frame sequences only. Its copies lack some clones; in the studies checked, an unresolved V gene accounts for under half of them, and the cause for the rest is not known. The sample table records 950,000 to 1,100,000 clones; roughly 74% of these occur just once. The top ten clones comprise under 0.8% of the sample. Specimen: memory CD4+ T cells from PBMCs. The sample's cell subset or site label is to be understood as: CD45RA-negative fraction. The receptors were gathered from a man between 18 and 29 years old in good health. Some clones in this sample may be carry-over from other donors' samples.

The chain combines TRBV5-6 with TRBJ2-7; 10 bases map to TRBD1. The CDR3 runs to 14 residues. Unmatched junction bases numbered 9, after V lost 4 bases and J lost 8 bases. CDR1 SGHDT and CDR2 YYEEEE come from the germline V gene. The CDR3 nucleotides are TGTGCCAGCAGCCCCCGCGGGACAGGGGCCAAGCAGTACTTC. Amino acids: CASSPRGTGAKQYF.

The gene calls are TRBV25-1 and TRBJ1-4; 10 nucleotides line up with TRBD1. J gave up 8 bases and V 4 bases, and 10 bases lay outside the gene matches. The CDR3 has 16 amino acids. The germline gives CDR1 MGHDK, CDR2 SYGVNS. The DNA of the CDR3 is TGTGCCAGCAGTGGCTCTCCGGGACAGGGGCGCGAAAAACTGTTTTTT. Translated: CASSGSPGQGREKLFF.

This clone turned up a few times. This sequence joins TRBV28 and TRBJ2-1; 13 bases align to TRBD2. The V segment lost 4 bases and the J segment 6 bases; nucleotides outside the gene matches: 3. The CDR3 totals 15 residues. Per the germline V gene, CDR1 is MDHEN and CDR2 is SYDVKM. CDR3 protein: CASSWTSGSPNEQFF. CDR3 sequence (DNA): TGTGCCAGCAGTTGGACTAGCGGGAGCCCCAATGAGCAGTTCTTC.

V is TRBV7-9 and J is TRBJ2-1; D possibly corresponds to TRBD2 (6 bases). Trimming removed 11 bases at V and 2 bases at J, with 16 bases between. The CDR3 totals 14 residues. Per germline, CDR1 SEHNR and CDR2 FQNEAQ (reference sequence). The CDR3 region has the DNA TGTGCCGGTTGTCGGGGAGGAACCTACAATGAGCAGTTCTTC. Translating gives CAGCRGGTYNEQFF.

V usage is TRBV27 and J usage is TRBJ2-3; 11 bases match TRBD2. The CDR3 is 16 amino acids. CDR1 and CDR2 (germline): MNHEY, SMNVEV (reference sequence). The junction had 7 bases not matched to a gene; V was cut back by 4 bases and J by 4 bases. CDR3 residues: CASSSLAGGRPDTQYF. The CDR3 region has the DNA TGTGCCAGCAGTTCTTTAGCGGGAGGGCGACCAGATACGCAGTATTTT.

In its sample, this clone was seen a few times. The V call is TRBV5-4, the J call TRBJ2-7; D is unclear. V lost 0 bases, J lost 4 bases, and 11 bases lay in between. The germline V gene encodes CDR1 SGHNT and CDR2 YYREEE (reference sequence). The CDR3 has 14 residues. The CDR3 DNA is TGTGCCAGCAGCTTGGGGGGTTTGGGTTACGAGCAGTACTTC. It is translated as CASSLGGLGYEQYF.

The chain uses TRBV5-1 and TRBJ2-7; D possibly corresponds to TRBD2 (6 bases). The CDR3 spans 14 residues. With 4 bases removed from V and 2 bases from J, the gap between germline ends came to 13 bases. Germline lookup yields CDR1 SGHRS and CDR2 YFSETQ. CDR3 sequence: CASSTGDGPYEQYF. DNA for the CDR3: TGCGCCAGCAGCACGGGGGACGGCCCCTACGAGCAGTACTTC.

The chain joins TRBV14 to TRBJ2-7, with 14 bases identical to TRBD2. The CDR3 runs 16 residues. In germline, CDR1 is SGHDN, CDR2 FVKESK. V shed 4 bases and J 6 bases; nucleotides not matched to a gene: 8. CDR3 coding DNA: TGTGCCAGCAGCCCGGGGGGACTAGCGGGAGTAACCGAGCAGTACTTC. Translation gives CASSPGGLAGVTEQYF.

This clone has just one count. V is TRBV5-1 and J is TRBJ2-7; TRBD1 matches 7 bases. The CDR3 length is 14 residues. The V gene end was trimmed by 4 bases and the J gene end by 6 bases; junction bases not matched to a gene: 10. CDR1 and CDR2 from the germline V gene are SGHRS and YFSETQ. CDR3 sequence reads: CASSVEGQLSEQYF. CDR3 DNA sequence: TGCGCCAGCAGCGTTGAGGGACAGTTGAGCGAGCAGTACTTC.

The rearrangement joins TRBV28 to TRBJ2-1; 11 bases fit TRBD2. CDR1 is MDHEN and CDR2 is SYDVKM in the germline V gene. V gave up 4 bases and J gave up 3 bases; unmatched junction bases: 5. The length of the CDR3 is 16 residues. The CDR3 DNA reads as TGTGCCAGCAGTTCTCCGGGACTAGCGGTCTACAATGAGCAGTTCTTC. Translating gives CASSSPGLAVYNEQFF.

The chain joins TRBV6-5 to TRBJ2-7; D unresolved. The V gene's germline CDR1 is MNHEY and CDR2 SVGAGI. CDR3 size: 12 residues. With 5 bases removed from V and 7 bases from J, the gap between germline ends came to 12 bases. The CDR3 here is CASSPTSREQYF. The CDR3 region has the DNA TGTGCCAGCAGTCCAACCTCGAGGGAGCAGTACTTC.

The DNA for the CDR3 is TGCAGCGTTGACGGAAGCACAGATACGCAGTATTTT. Its translation: CSVDGSTDTQYF. The rearrangement uses TRBV29-1 and TRBJ2-3; D is unresolved. The CDR3 is 12 residues long. With 3 bases removed from V and 0 bases from J, the gap between germline ends came to 4 bases. Germline CDR1 is SQVTM and CDR2 is ANQGSEA.

The chain uses TRBV11-2 and TRBJ1-2; no clear D. V lost 5 bases, J lost 4 bases, and 11 bases lay in between. The germline gives CDR1 SGHAT, CDR2 FQNNGV. The CDR3 has 13 amino acids. The CDR3 loop is CASSPHLSYGYTF. In DNA form, the CDR3 reads TGTGCCAGCAGCCCCCATCTGAGCTATGGCTACACCTTC.

This clone was seen only once. The chain employs TRBV18 and TRBJ2-7; unclear D gene. Germline V CDR1 and CDR2: KGHSH, LQKENI. V lost 5 bases and J lost 1, with 12 bases in between. The CDR3 runs 14 residues. CDR3 in DNA: TGTGCCAGCTCAGGGTCGACTCAATCCTACGAGCAGTACTTC. As protein: CASSGSTQSYEQYF.

This chain joins TRBV28 and TRBJ2-5; 9 bases line up with TRBD1. J was trimmed by 5 bases and V by 8 bases; bases with no gene match: 9. The V gene's germline CDR1 is MDHEN and CDR2 SYDVKM. The CDR3 has 14 residues. The CDR3 loop reads CASGTGIGEETQYF. CDR3 coding DNA: TGTGCCAGCGGGACAGGGATTGGTGAGGAGACCCAGTACTTC.

V gene TRBV14 combines with J gene TRBJ1-1; D might be TRBD1 (5 bases). This CDR3 contains 15 residues. Germline CDR1 is SGHDN and CDR2 is FVKESK. V lost 1 base and J 2 bases, leaving 11 bases between the germline ends. The CDR3 loop reads CASSQGVRANTEAFF. The CDR3 region has the DNA TGTGCCAGCAGCCAAGGCGTCAGGGCAAACACTGAAGCTTTCTTT.

Note on this clone: Distinct nucleotide sequences in the sample also encode this CDR3. The chain carries TRBV5-1 and TRBJ1-1; D is uncertain. The CDR3 has 13 amino acids. The V gene lost 3 bases and the J gene lost 5 bases, with 11 bases spanning the gap. In germline, CDR1 is SGHRS, CDR2 YFSETQ. CDR3 loop: CASSWTEGTEAFF. The CDR3 DNA is TGCGCCAGCAGCTGGACCGAGGGTACTGAAGCTTTCTTT.

V usage is TRBV30 and J usage is TRBJ2-7; perhaps TRBD1 as D (5 bases). Trimming removed 4 bases at V and 6 bases at J, with 13 bases between. Germline CDR1 is GTSNPN and CDR2 is SVGIG (reference sequence). The CDR3 has 12 amino acids. In DNA, the CDR3 is TGTGCCTGGAAAGCAGGGCTAATCGAGCAGTACTTC. It is translated as CAWKAGLIEQYF.

This clone occurred a few times. The chain has TRBV28 and TRBJ2-3; the match to TRBD2 covers 12 bases. Germline loops: CDR1 MDHEN, CDR2 SYDVKM. V shed 4 bases and J 1 base; nucleotides not matched to a gene: 9. This CDR3 spans 18 amino acids. The CDR3 reads CASSSSSGRAYGTDTQYF. The CDR3 DNA reads as TGTGCCAGCAGTTCTTCTAGCGGGAGGGCCTATGGCACAGATACGCAGTATTTT.

For this clone: This likely reflects a read error, since a far larger clone is one base away. The rearrangement joins TRBV29-1 to TRBJ1-1; weak D call: TRBD1 (6 bases). The germline V and J ends were trimmed by 5 bases and 4 bases, with 14 bases remaining between them. The V gene's germline CDR1 is SQVTM and CDR2 ANQGSEA. The CDR3 is 13 residues long. This CDR3 reads CSVNRQGSTEAFF. As DNA, the CDR3 is TGCAGCGTTAATCGGCAGGGGTCCACTGAAGCTTTCTTT.

V and J are TRBV9 and TRBJ1-2; D is perhaps TRBD1 (5 bases). Germline CDR1 SGDLS, CDR2 YYNGEE. This CDR3 comprises 13 residues. Trimming cost V 3 bases and J 9 bases, with 15 bases left between them. CDR3: CASSGGRFGRYTF. CDR3 DNA sequence: TGTGCCAGCAGCGGGGGACGGTTTGGTCGCTACACCTTC. Complete variable domain (other parts from reference TRBV9 and TRBJ1-2): DSGVTQTPKHLITATGQRVTLRCSPRSGDLSVYWYQQSLDQGLQFLIQYYNGEERAKGNILERFSAQQFPDLHSELNLSSLELGDSALYFCASSGGRFGRYTFGSGTRLTVV.

V and J are TRBV4-1 and TRBJ1-2; D is ambiguous. Germline values: CDR1 MGHRA, CDR2 YSYEKL. This CDR3 spans 15 amino acids. Between the trimmed V and J ends, which lost 0 bases and 4 bases, there was a span of 12 bases. In DNA, the CDR3 is TGCGCCAGCAGCCAAGATGTAGTCGGTTCCTATGGCTACACCTTC. Its protein product is CASSQDVVGSYGYTF.

The gene calls are TRBV5-1 and TRBJ1-3; D unclear. The CDR3 sequence is 15 residues long. Trimming took off 6 bases at V and 6 bases at J, with 19 bases between the two ends. Looked up from germline, CDR1 is SGHRS and CDR2 is YFSETQ. CDR3 sequence: CASNEGSTPANTIYF. The DNA of the CDR3 is TGCGCCAGCAACGAGGGTTCGACCCCCGCAAACACCATATATTTT.

On this clone: With only one base between it and a far larger clone, this is likely a read error. The genes are TRBV5-4 and TRBJ1-2, with TRBD1 matching over 7 bases. Germline V CDR1 and CDR2: SGHNT, YYREEE (reference sequence). This CDR3 is built from 13 residues. Losses at the gene ends were 3 bases for V and 2 bases for J; bases not matched to a gene: 1. CDR3 coding DNA: TGTGCCAGCAGCTCGACAGGGAACTATGGCTACACCTTC. Translating gives CASSSTGNYGYTF.

In the case of this clone: This likely reflects a read error, since a far larger clone is one base away. This chain links TRBV5-1 with TRBJ2-7; D may be TRBD2 (5 bases). V lost 0 bases and J lost 0, with 13 bases in between. CDR3 length: 16 amino acids. Germline CDR1 SGHRS, CDR2 YFSETQ. The CDR3: CASSLAGSVSSYEQYF. The DNA of the CDR3 is TGCGCCAGCAGCTTGGCGGGTAGCGTCAGCTCCTACGAGCAGTACTTC.